This passage covers 21 T cell receptor beta chains from one sample sequenced in a study of CD8 T cells in Susac syndrome. An amount of RNA that ranged from roughly 0.5 to 1 ug was reverse transcribed with random hexamers. TCRdb recomputed calls from the immunoSEQ multiplex PCR reads with MiXCR, one row per CDR3 protein. Seen here are fewer than 150,000 distinct CDR3 sequences, approximately 93% observed once, and the top ten hold around 0.29%. Sequencing used CD8+ T cells from PBMCs. These receptors originate from a human donor in good health.

V and J are TRBV19 and TRBJ2-1; 10 bases match TRBD1. From germline, CDR1 is LNHDA and CDR2 SQIVND (reference sequence). V gave up 5 bases and J gave up 8 bases; unmatched junction bases: 6. The CDR3 totals 14 residues. For the CDR3, the DNA is TGTGCCAGTAGTCCTATTGGACAGGGGGATGAGCAGTTCTTC. It encodes CASSPIGQGDEQFF.

The rearrangement uses TRBV9 and TRBJ1-1; tentatively, D is TRBD1 (6 bases). V shed 3 bases and J shed 1 base, with 7 bases lying between them. CDR1 and CDR2 from the germline V gene are SGDLS and YYNGEE. The length of the CDR3 is 13 residues. Here the CDR3 reads CASSEGQNTEAFF. The CDR3 DNA sequence: TGTGCCAGCAGCGAGGGACAGAACACTGAAGCTTTCTTT.

This chain joins TRBV27 and TRBJ1-5, with 9 bases lining up with TRBD1. The junction had 6 bases not matched to a gene; V was cut back by 8 bases and J by 7 bases. The CDR3 is 13 amino acids. CDR1 is MNHEY, CDR2 SMNVEV, per germline (reference sequence). The CDR3 spells CASSTGGWQPQHF. CDR3 DNA: TGTGCCAGCTCAACAGGGGGCTGGCAGCCCCAGCATTTT.

DNA of the CDR3: TGTGCCAGCAGTTCGACAGGGGTATTTGGTGGCTACACCTTC. This translates into CASSSTGVFGGYTF. The chain recombines TRBV27 with TRBJ1-2, with 8 bases identical to TRBD1. With V trimmed by 4 bases and J by 7 bases, 8 bases remained unmatched. CDR1 and CDR2 from the germline V gene are MNHEY and SMNVEV (reference sequence). The CDR3 is made up of 14 amino acids.

V gene TRBV29-1 combines with J gene TRBJ1-2; no reliable D call. V lost 1 base to trimming and J lost 7 bases, with 1 base between them. The germline V gene has CDR1 SQVTM and CDR2 ANQGSEA. CDR3 size: 9 residues. The CDR3 nucleotides are TGCAGCGTTGAAGTTGGCTACACCTTC. It encodes CSVEVGYTF.

This sequence joins TRBV20-1 and TRBJ1-4; D gene unclear. Trimming removed 5 bases from V and 8 bases from J, with 15 bases in between. This CDR3 spans 13 amino acids. The germline gives CDR1 DFQATT, CDR2 SNEGSKA (reference sequence). CDR3 sequence reads: CSAGRGLGEKLFF. In DNA form, the CDR3 reads TGCAGTGCTGGCCGCGGGTTAGGGGAAAAACTGTTTTTT.

The rearrangement links TRBV27 to TRBJ2-3, with a possible D match to TRBD1 (6 bases). V shed 3 bases and J shed 2 bases, with 18 bases lying between them. The CDR3 is 17 amino acids. Looked up from germline, CDR1 is MNHEY and CDR2 is SMNVEV (reference sequence). CDR3: CASSFTATLGATDTQYF. The CDR3 DNA reads as TGTGCCAGCAGTTTTACGGCTACCTTGGGGGCCACAGATACGCAGTATTTT.

This rearrangement joins TRBV9 to TRBJ2-1; D may be TRBD1 or TRBD2 (7 bases each). The V end lost 3 bases, the J end lost 4 bases, and 14 bases lay between the germline ends. Germline CDR1 is SGDLS and CDR2 is YYNGEE. This CDR3 has 15 amino acids. CDR3 nucleotide sequence: TGTGCCAGCAGCGCCGACAGGGAGGGGTACAATGAGCAGTTCTTC. Translated, it gives CASSADREGYNEQFF.

This chain links TRBV15 with TRBJ1-5, with TRBD1 matching over 9 bases. CDR3 length: 13 residues. The V gene's germline CDR1 is LNHNV and CDR2 YYDKDF (reference sequence). V trimming: 8 bases; J trimming: 6 bases; junction bases outside the gene matches: 5. The CDR3 loop is CATGTGGGQPQHF. For the CDR3, the DNA is TGTGCCACCGGAACAGGGGGCGGTCAGCCCCAGCATTTT.

The chain has TRBV10-2 and TRBJ1-5; D is unclear. The V gene's germline CDR1 is WSHSY and CDR2 SAAADI. V was clipped by 1 base and J by 5 bases, with 3 bases between them. This CDR3 comprises 12 residues. This CDR3 is CASSELYQPQHF. The CDR3 bases are TGCGCCAGCAGTGAGTTATATCAGCCCCAGCATTTT.

This chain uses TRBV2 with TRBJ2-2, with 9 bases matching TRBD2. Germline CDR1 is SNHLY and CDR2 is FYNNEI. V gave up 8 bases and J gave up 6 bases; unmatched junction bases: 10. The CDR3 spans 15 residues. The CDR3 nucleotides read TGTGCCAGCTGGGGATTGCGGGAGGGCGCCGGGGAGCTGTTTTTT. It is translated as CASWGLREGAGELFF.

The chain employs TRBV4-3 and TRBJ2-3; TRBD2 might be the D (5 bases). The germline gives CDR1 LGHNA, CDR2 YSLEER. CDR3 size: 14 residues. Trimming stripped 3 bases from V and 2 bases from J, with 9 bases between. The CDR3 spells CASSQPGFTDTQYF. CDR3 DNA: TGCGCCAGCAGCCAGCCGGGATTCACAGATACGCAGTATTTT.

For the CDR3, the DNA is TGCGCCAGCAGTGTGTACCCCCGGGACAGCCGCACAGATACGCAGTATTTT. This encodes CASSVYPRDSRTDTQYF. The V gene is TRBV10-2, the J gene TRBJ2-3; 7 nucleotides agree with TRBD1. This CDR3 is 17 amino acids long. Germline assignment: CDR1 WSHSY and CDR2 SAAADI. V shed 4 bases, J shed 1 base, and the junction held 11 bases outside the gene matches.

The gene calls are TRBV6-2 or TRBV6-3 and TRBJ2-3, with unresolved D. The germline V gene has CDR1 MNHEY and CDR2 SVGEGT. The CDR3 consists of 13 residues. V shed 7 bases and J shed 2 bases, with 10 bases lying between them. The chain's CDR3 is CASKHRFTDTQYF. The CDR3 coding sequence is TGTGCCAGCAAACACCGTTTCACAGATACGCAGTATTTT.

This clonotype was detected a few times. The chain is built from TRBV7-8 and TRBJ1-5, with a possible D match to TRBD1 (5 bases). The ends were cut back, 5 bases at V and 4 bases at J, with 12 bases in the middle. Per the germline V gene, CDR1 is SGHVS and CDR2 is FQNEAQ. CDR3 size: 14 residues. This CDR3 is CASSPGTSNQPQHF. The CDR3 DNA sequence: TGTGCCAGCAGCCCCGGGACGTCGAATCAGCCCCAGCATTTT. The full variable domain, completed using reference TRBV7-8 and TRBJ1-5, is GAGVSQSPRYKVAKRGQDVALRCDPISGHVSLFWYQQALGQGPEFLTYFQNEAQLDKSGLPSDRFFAERPEGSVSTLKIQRTQQEDSAVYLCASSPGTSNQPQHFGDGTRLSIL.

V gene TRBV15 combines with J gene TRBJ2-1, with 8 bases identical to TRBD2. Germline V lookup: CDR1 LNHNV, CDR2 YYDKDF (reference sequence). The CDR3 has 17 amino acids. Trimming removed 0 bases from V and 7 bases from J; junction bases left unmatched: 11. CDR3 region: CATSRDYPAGGKNEQFF. The CDR3, as DNA: TGTGCCACCAGCAGAGATTATCCGGCGGGAGGAAAAAATGAGCAGTTCTTC. The full variable domain, in which reference TRBV15 and TRBJ2-1 provide the parts outside the CDR3, is DAMVIQNPRYQVTQFGKPVTLSCSQTLNHNVMYWYQQKSSQAPKLLFHYYDKDFNNEADTPDNFQSRRPNTSFCFLDIRSPGLGDTAMYLCATSRDYPAGGKNEQFFGPGTRLTVL.

V is TRBV30 and J is TRBJ2-1; tentative D call: TRBD2 (5 bases). Trimming removed 2 bases at V and 9 bases at J, with 11 bases between. The CDR3 covers 12 residues. Germline CDR1 and CDR2: GTSNPN and SVGIG (reference sequence). The CDR3 region has the DNA TGTGCCTGGAGTTCGAATCGGGGTGAGCAGTTCTTC. Translation gives CAWSSNRGEQFF.

The gene calls are TRBV7-9 and TRBJ2-1; D is unclear. V was shortened by 5 bases and J by 10 bases, with 12 bases between the two germline ends. This CDR3 region has 12 residues. Germline V gene sequence: CDR1 SEHNR, CDR2 FQNEAQ (reference sequence). CDR3 coding DNA: TGTGCCAGCAGCAAAGGTGCCGGAGAGCAGTTCTTC. This sequence encodes CASSKGAGEQFF.

The chain couples TRBV7-9 to TRBJ2-2; tentatively, D is TRBD2 (5 bases). The germline gives CDR1 SEHNR, CDR2 FQNEAQ (reference sequence). V was cut by 5 bases and J by 7 bases, with 8 bases left in between. The CDR3 covers 12 residues. CDR3 sequence reads: CASSPRVGELFF. The CDR3 DNA reads as TGTGCCAGCAGCCCGAGGGTCGGGGAGCTGTTTTTT. Together with reference TRBV7-9 and TRBJ2-2, the CDR3 gives the full variable domain: DTGVSQNPRHKITKRGQNVTFRCDPISEHNRLYWYRQTLGQGPEFLTYFQNEAQLEKSRLLSDRFSAERPKGSFSTLEIQRTEQGDSAMYLCASSPRVGELFFGEGSRLTVL.

This chain links TRBV13 with TRBJ2-5; TRBD1 agrees at 7 bases. The CDR3 is 13 residues long. Germline assignment: CDR1 PRHDT and CDR2 FYEKMQ (reference sequence). J gave up 3 bases and V 4 bases, and 2 bases lay outside the gene matches. The DNA of the CDR3 is TGTGCCAGCAGCTCGGGACAGAAAGAGACCCAGTACTTC. Protein sequence: CASSSGQKETQYF.

The rearrangement uses TRBV4-3 and TRBJ2-7, with 9 nucleotides matching TRBD2. CDR3 length: 15 residues. V shed 3 bases and J 3 bases; nucleotides not matched to a gene: 6. The germline CDR1 and CDR2 sequences are LGHNA and YSLEER. CDR3 amino acids: CASSQATSGFYEQYF. The CDR3 DNA sequence: TGCGCCAGCAGCCAGGCGACTAGCGGATTCTACGAGCAGTACTTC.